The following is a TCR beta chain sequence with its context. Its antigen is as yet unknown. The time point was: cycle 4 day 1 (C4D1), after 5 to 7 weeks of nivolumab. All patients experienced relapse after autologous stem cell transplantation, and brentuximab vedotin exposure was variable. This specimen belongs to a study of PD-1 blockade in classical Hodgkin lymphoma. With V trimmed by 5 bases and J by 5 bases, 9 bases remained unmatched. There are 15 residues in the CDR3. Germline CDR1 and CDR2: LNHDA and SQIVND (reference sequence). Study outcomes and limitations: Complete responders' baseline diversity resembled that of newly diagnosed patients.

Assay used: immunoSEQ multiplex PCR; TCRdb lists only in-frame clones, some missing. In the table there are approximately 44,000 clones, 66% of which are singletons. This chain links TRBV19 with TRBJ1-5; 7 nucleotides match TRBD1. This clonotype was sampled from a human donor with classical Hodgkin lymphoma. The sequencing here drew on peripheral blood mononuclear cells (PBMCs), taken before the fourth cycle of nivolumab. This CDR3 reads CASSYLSGGDQPQHF. DNA of the CDR3: TGTGCCAGTAGTTATCTGTCAGGGGGAGATCAGCCCCAGCATTTT. The whole variable domain, filled in from reference TRBV19 and TRBJ1-5, reads DGGITQSPKYLFRKEGQNVTLSCEQNLNHDAMYWYRQDPGQGLRLIYYSQIVNDFQKGDIAEGYSVSREKKESFPLTVTSAQKNPTAFYLCASSYLSGGDQPQHFGDGTRLSIL.